Sequencing of this TCR beta chain was carried out in a study of blood T cell repertoires in COVID-19. On the study more broadly: Specimens from acute and convalescent COVID-19 originated in the United States, Italy and Spain. The analysed material was cDNA or gDNA that came from T cells, B-cell-depleted T cells, or PBMCs.

Germline V gene sequence: CDR1 MGHRA, CDR2 YSYEKL. This CDR3 comprises 15 residues. Trimming pared 1 base from V and 5 bases from J, leaving 12 bases between. Method: immunoSEQ multiplex PCR; TCRdb's copy keeps in-frame clones and lacks some. Of some 190,000 clones listed, 85% to 90% are singletons. This chain connects TRBV4-1 to TRBJ1-3; no definite D call. This receptor was identified in a woman aged 55-69 years with acute or convalescent COVID-19. The sample was peripheral blood. The CDR3 region is CASSQGEVLRNTIYF. The CDR3 DNA reads as TGCGCCAGCAGCCAAGGGGAGGTACTTCGAAACACCATATATTTT.